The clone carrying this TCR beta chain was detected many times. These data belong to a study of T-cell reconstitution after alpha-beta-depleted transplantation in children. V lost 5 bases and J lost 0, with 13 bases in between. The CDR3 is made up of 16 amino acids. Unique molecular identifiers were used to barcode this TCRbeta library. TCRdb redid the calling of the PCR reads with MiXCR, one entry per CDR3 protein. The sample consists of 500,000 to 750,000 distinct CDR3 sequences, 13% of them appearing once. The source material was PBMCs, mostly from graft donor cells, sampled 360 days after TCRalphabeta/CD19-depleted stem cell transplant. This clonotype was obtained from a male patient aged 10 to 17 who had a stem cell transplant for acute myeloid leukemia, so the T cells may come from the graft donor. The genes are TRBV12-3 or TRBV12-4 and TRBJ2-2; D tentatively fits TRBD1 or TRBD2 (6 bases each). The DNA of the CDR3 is TGTGCCAGCAGTCCGAGGGGGACTCCGAACACCGGGGAGCTGTTTTTT. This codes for CASSPRGTPNTGELFF.